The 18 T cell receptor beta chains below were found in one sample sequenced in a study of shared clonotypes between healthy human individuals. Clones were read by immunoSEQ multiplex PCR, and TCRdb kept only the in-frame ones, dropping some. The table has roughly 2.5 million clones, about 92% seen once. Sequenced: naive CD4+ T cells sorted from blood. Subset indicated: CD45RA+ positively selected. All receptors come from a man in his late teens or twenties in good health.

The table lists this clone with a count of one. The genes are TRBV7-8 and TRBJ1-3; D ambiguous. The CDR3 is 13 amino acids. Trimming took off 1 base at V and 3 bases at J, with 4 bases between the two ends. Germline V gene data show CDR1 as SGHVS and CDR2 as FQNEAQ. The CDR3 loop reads CASSLVIGNTIYF. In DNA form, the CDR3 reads TGTGCCAGCAGCTTAGTCATTGGAAACACCATATATTTT.

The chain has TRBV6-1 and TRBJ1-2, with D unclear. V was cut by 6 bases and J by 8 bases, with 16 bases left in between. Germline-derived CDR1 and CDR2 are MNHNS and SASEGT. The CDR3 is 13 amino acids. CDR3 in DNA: TGTGCCAGCAGAGCAGGCGAAAGCCTCGGCTACACCTTC. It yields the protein CASRAGESLGYTF.

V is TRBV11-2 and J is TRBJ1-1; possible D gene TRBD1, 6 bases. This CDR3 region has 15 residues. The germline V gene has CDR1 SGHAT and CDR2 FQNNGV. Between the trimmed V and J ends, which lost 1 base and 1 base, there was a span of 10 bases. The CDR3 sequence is CASSLGLGGNTEAFF. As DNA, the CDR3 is TGTGCCAGCAGCTTAGGTTTAGGGGGGAACACTGAAGCTTTCTTT.

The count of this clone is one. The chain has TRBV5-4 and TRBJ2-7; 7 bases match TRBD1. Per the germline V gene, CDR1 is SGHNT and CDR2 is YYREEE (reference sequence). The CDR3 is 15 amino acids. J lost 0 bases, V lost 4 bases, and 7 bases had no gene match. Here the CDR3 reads CASSKSGTASYEQYF. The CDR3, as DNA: TGTGCCAGCAGCAAATCCGGGACAGCCTCCTACGAGCAGTACTTC.

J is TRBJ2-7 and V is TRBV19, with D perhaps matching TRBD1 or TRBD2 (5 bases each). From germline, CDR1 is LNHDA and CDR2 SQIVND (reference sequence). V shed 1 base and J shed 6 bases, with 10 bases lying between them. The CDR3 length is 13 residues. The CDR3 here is CASSIVARGEQYF. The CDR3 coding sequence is TGTGCCAGTAGTATAGTTGCGAGGGGCGAGCAGTACTTC.

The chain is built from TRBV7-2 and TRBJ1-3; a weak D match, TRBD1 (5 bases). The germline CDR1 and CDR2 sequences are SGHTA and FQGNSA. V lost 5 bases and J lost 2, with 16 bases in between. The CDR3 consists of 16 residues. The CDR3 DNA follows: TGTGCCAGCAGCAGGGCAGGGACTTTAACTGGAAACACCATATATTTT. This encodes CASSRAGTLTGNTIYF.

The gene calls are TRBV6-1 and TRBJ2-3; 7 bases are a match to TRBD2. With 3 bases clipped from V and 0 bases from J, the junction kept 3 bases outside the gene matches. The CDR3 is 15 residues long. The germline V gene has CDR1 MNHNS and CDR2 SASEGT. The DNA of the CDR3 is TGTGCCAGCAGTGATTGGGGGGGTAGCACAGATACGCAGTATTTT. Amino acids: CASSDWGGSTDTQYF.

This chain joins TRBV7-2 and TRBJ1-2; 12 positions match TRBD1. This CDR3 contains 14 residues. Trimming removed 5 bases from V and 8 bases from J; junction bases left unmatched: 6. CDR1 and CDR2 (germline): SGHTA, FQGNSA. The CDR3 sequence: CASSARDRGRGYTF. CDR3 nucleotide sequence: TGTGCCAGCAGCGCCAGGGACAGGGGGCGAGGCTACACCTTC.

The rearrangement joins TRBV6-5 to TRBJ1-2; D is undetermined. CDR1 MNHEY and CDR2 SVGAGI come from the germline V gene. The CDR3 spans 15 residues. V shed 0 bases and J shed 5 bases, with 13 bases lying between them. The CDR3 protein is CASSYSEGLPYGYTF. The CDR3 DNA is TGTGCCAGCAGTTACTCCGAGGGCTTACCTTATGGCTACACCTTC.

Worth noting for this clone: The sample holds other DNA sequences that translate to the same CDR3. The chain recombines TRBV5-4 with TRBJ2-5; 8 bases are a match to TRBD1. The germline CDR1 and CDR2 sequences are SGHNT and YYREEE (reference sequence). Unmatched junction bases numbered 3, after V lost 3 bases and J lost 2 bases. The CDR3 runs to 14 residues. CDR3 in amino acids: CASSSRQGQETQYF. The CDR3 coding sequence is TGTGCCAGCAGCTCTCGACAGGGGCAAGAGACCCAGTACTTC. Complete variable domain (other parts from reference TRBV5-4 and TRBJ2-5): ETGVTQSPTHLIKTRGQQVTLRCSSQSGHNTVSWYQQALGQGPQFIFQYYREEENGRGNFPPRFSGLQFPNYSSELNVNALELDDSALYLCASSSRQGQETQYFGPGTRLLVL.

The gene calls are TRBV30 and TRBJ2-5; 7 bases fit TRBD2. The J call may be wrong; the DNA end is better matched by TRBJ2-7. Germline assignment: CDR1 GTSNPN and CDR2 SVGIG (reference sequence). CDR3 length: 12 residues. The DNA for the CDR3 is TGTGCCTGGAGTTCGGGGGGCTACGAGCAGTACTTC. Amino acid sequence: CAWSSGGYEQYF.

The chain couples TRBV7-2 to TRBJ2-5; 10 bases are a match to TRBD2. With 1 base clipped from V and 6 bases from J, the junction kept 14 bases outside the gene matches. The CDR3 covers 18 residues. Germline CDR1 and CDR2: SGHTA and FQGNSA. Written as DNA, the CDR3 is TGTGCCAGCAGCTTAGTAGGCAGCGGGAGGGCGGGGGTAAAGACCCAGTACTTC. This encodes CASSLVGSGRAGVKTQYF. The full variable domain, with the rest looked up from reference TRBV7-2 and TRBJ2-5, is GAGVSQSPSNKVTEKGKDVELRCDPISGHTALYWYRQSLGQGLEFLIYFQGNSAPDKSGLPSDRFSAERTGGSVSTLTIQRTQQEDSAVYLCASSLVGSGRAGVKTQYFGPGTRLLVL.

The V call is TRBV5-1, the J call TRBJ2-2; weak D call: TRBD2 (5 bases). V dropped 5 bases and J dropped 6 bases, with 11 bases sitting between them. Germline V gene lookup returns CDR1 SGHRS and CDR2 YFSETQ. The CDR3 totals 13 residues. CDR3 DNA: TGCGCCAGCAGTGTCGAGGGCGCCGGGGAGCTGTTTTTT. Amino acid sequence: CASSVEGAGELFF. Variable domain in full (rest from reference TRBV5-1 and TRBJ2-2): KAGVTQTPRYLIKTRGQQVTLSCSPISGHRSVSWYQQTPGQGLQFLFEYFSETQRNKGNFPGRFSGRQFSNSRSEMNVSTLELGDSALYLCASSVEGAGELFFGEGSRLTVL.

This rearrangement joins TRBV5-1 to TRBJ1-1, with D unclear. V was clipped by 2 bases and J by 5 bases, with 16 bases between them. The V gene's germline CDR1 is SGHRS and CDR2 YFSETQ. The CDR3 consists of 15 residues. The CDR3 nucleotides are TGCGCCAGCAGCTTCGCGGGGTCGGTCGGGACTGAAGCTTTCTTT. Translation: CASSFAGSVGTEAFF.

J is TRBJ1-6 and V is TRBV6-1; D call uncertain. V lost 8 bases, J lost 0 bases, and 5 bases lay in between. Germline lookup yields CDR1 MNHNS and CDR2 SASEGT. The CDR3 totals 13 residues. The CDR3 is CASHGSYNSPLHF. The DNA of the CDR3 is TGTGCCAGCCACGGCTCCTATAATTCACCCCTCCACTTT.

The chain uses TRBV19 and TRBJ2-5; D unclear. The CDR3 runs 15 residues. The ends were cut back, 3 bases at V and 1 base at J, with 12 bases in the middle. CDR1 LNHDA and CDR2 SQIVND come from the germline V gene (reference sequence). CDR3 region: CASSIGSLSQETQYF. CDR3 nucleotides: TGTGCCAGTAGTATTGGCAGCTTAAGCCAAGAGACCCAGTACTTC.

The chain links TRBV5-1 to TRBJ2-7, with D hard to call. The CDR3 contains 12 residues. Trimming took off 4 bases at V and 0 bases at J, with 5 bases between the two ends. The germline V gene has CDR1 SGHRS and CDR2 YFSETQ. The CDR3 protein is CASSKPSYEQYF. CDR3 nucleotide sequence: TGCGCCAGCAGCAAACCCTCCTACGAGCAGTACTTC.

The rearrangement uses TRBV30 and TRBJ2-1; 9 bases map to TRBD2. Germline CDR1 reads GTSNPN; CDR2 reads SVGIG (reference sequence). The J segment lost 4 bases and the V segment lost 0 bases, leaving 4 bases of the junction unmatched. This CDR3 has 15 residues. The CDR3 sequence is CAWSVRLAEYNEQFF. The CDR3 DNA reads TGTGCCTGGAGTGTACGACTAGCGGAATACAATGAGCAGTTCTTC.